This T cell receptor (beta chain) was sequenced in a study of PD-1 blockade in classical Hodgkin lymphoma. The wider study: Patients were dosed intravenously with nivolumab at 3 mg/kg every 2 weeks. Study-level points and caveats: It was among complete responders that baseline diversity resembled that of newly diagnosed patients.

Generated by immunoSEQ multiplex PCR, the TCRdb table keeps only in-frame clones and is missing some. The table records about 90,000 clones, 90% of them present only once. The time point: cycle 4 day 1 (C4D1), after five to seven weeks of nivolumab. Each and every patient relapsed after autologous stem cell transplantation, and patients got differing brentuximab vedotin exposure. Classifying best responses yielded complete response, partial response or progressive disease. Concerning this clone itself: Its antigen is unidentified.

The CDR3 contains 13 residues. Trimming cost V 2 bases and J 0 bases, with 4 bases left between them. CDR1 is MGHDK and CDR2 is SYGVNS in the germline V gene. Specimen: peripheral blood mononuclear cells (PBMCs), collected before the fourth cycle of nivolumab. The receptor was derived from a human donor with classical Hodgkin lymphoma. The chain joins TRBV25-1 to TRBJ2-5; D is undetermined. CDR3: CASSELYQETQYF. The CDR3 nucleotides are TGTGCCAGCAGTGAACTGTACCAAGAGACCCAGTACTTC.